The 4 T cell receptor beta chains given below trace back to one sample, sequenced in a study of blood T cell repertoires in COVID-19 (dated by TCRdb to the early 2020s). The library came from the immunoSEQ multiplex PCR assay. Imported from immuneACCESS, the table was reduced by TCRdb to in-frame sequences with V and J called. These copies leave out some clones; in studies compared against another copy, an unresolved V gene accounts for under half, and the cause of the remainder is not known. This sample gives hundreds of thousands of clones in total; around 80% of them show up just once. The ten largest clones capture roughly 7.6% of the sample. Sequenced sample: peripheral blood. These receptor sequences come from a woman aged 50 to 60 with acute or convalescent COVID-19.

CDR3 DNA sequence: TGTGCCAGCTCACCAAGTTCCGGGAACTATGGCTACACCTTC. It translates to CASSPSSGNYGYTF. The gene calls are TRBV18 and TRBJ1-2; D unresolved. Germline loops: CDR1 KGHSH, CDR2 LQKENI. The CDR3 is made up of 14 amino acids. V was pared by 2 bases and J by 2 bases, with 9 bases between.

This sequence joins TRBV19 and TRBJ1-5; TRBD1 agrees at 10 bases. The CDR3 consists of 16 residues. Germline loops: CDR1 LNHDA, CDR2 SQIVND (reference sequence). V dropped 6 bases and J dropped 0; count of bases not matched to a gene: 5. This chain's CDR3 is CASSDRGPYSNQPQHF. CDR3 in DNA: TGTGCCAGTAGCGACAGGGGGCCGTATAGCAATCAGCCCCAGCATTTT.

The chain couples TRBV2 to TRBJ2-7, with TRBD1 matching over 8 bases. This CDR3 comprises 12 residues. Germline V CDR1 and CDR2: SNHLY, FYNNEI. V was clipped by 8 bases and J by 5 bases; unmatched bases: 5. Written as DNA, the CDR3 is TGTGCCAGCTCGGACAGGGTACACGAGCAGTACTTC. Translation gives CASSDRVHEQYF.

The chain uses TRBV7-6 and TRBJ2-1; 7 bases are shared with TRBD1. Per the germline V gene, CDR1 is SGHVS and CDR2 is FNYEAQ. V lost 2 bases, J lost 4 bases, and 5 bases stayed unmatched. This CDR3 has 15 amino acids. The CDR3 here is CASSLSGQPYNEQFF. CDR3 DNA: TGTGCCAGCAGCTTATCGGGACAGCCTTACAATGAGCAGTTCTTC.